Following are 29 T cell receptor beta chains from one sample sequenced in a study of cytomegalovirus exposure and HLA in healthy donors. 13 Jbeta primers and 60 Vbeta primers were used for the PCR. Assay used: immunoSEQ multiplex PCR; TCRdb lists only in-frame clones, some missing. The table records roughly 150,000 clones, 84% of them present only once. Sequencing input: PBMCs. Receptors were obtained from a boy aged 2 to 9 in good health and CMV-seronegative.

This clone was seen a few times. The chain combines TRBV4-1 with TRBJ2-5; TRBD1 aligns across 10 bases. The CDR3 loop spans 17 amino acids. Looked up from germline, CDR1 is MGHRA and CDR2 is YSYEKL. Unmatched junction bases numbered 14, after V lost 6 bases and J lost 4 bases. Written as DNA, the CDR3 is TGCGCCAGCAGTCAACTGGGACAGGGGTTAGTCGTAGAGACCCAGTACTTC. Its translation: CASSQLGQGLVVETQYF.

V and J are TRBV6-6 and TRBJ2-7; TRBD1 is a possible D gene (6 bases). The germline V gene has CDR1 MNHNY and CDR2 SVGAGI (reference sequence). The CDR3 consists of 15 residues. Trimming cost V 6 bases and J 7 bases, with 22 bases left between them. The CDR3 loop reads CASRPFRDMVREQYF. The CDR3 DNA sequence: TGTGCCAGCAGGCCATTCCGGGACATGGTAAGGGAGCAGTACTTC.

The chain couples TRBV2 to TRBJ2-4, with D unclear. Germline CDR1 reads SNHLY; CDR2 reads FYNNEI. This CDR3 spans 15 amino acids. V gave up 7 bases and J gave up 7 bases, with 20 bases separating them. Here the CDR3 reads CASKIEVPLPNIQYF. The CDR3 DNA is TGTGCCAGCAAGATCGAGGTACCCCTCCCGAACATTCAGTACTTC.

The chain carries TRBV6-5 and TRBJ1-5, with D possibly matching TRBD1 (5 bases). CDR3 size: 14 residues. Trimming removed 2 bases from V and 7 bases from J, with 12 bases in between. The germline V gene has CDR1 MNHEY and CDR2 SVGAGI. In nucleotides, the CDR3 is TGTGCCAGCAGTTACGGTCGGGGGGAACAGCCCCAGCATTTT. Translated: CASSYGRGEQPQHF.

The gene calls are TRBV10-3 and TRBJ2-5, with TRBD2 as a possible D gene (5 bases). The CDR3 length is 14 residues. The V end lost 0 bases, the J end lost 4 bases, and 9 bases lay between the germline ends. From germline, CDR1 is ENHRY and CDR2 SYGVKD. CDR3 in DNA: TGTGCCATCAGTGAGTCGACCGGGGTAGAGACCCAGTACTTC. Protein product: CAISESTGVETQYF.

The chain couples TRBV7-8 to TRBJ1-1; 10 nucleotides agree with TRBD1. With V trimmed by 2 bases and J by 2 bases, 5 bases remained unmatched. Germline assignment: CDR1 SGHVS and CDR2 FQNEAQ. The CDR3 runs to 16 residues. CDR3 protein: CASSLRRTGGNTEAFF. The CDR3 DNA follows: TGTGCCAGCAGCTTAAGGCGGACAGGGGGTAACACTGAAGCTTTCTTT.

The rearrangement links TRBV6-4 to TRBJ2-1, with 10 bases fitting TRBD2. The V and J ends lost 3 bases and 8 bases, in that order; junction bases with no gene match: 7. Germline loops: CDR1 MRHNA, CDR2 SNTAGT. The CDR3 contains 15 residues. The CDR3 DNA is TGTGCCAGCAGTGAGCAGCGGGAGGGTATCGATGAGCAGTTCTTC. As protein: CASSEQREGIDEQFF.

This clone was found once. The genes are TRBV11-3 and TRBJ1-1, with D perhaps TRBD1 (5 bases). Germline V gene lookup returns CDR1 SGHNT and CDR2 YENEEA. This CDR3 has 20 residues. Trimming shortened V by 1 base and J by 3 bases, and 27 bases separated the two germline ends. Here the CDR3 reads CASSLGSGRTTSRRHTEAFF. CDR3 sequence (DNA): TGTGCCAGCAGCTTAGGAAGCGGGCGGACAACTTCGCGCCGTCACACTGAAGCTTTCTTT. The whole variable domain, remainder taken from reference TRBV11-3 and TRBJ1-1, is EAGVVQSPRYKIIEKKQPVAFWCNPISGHNTLYWYLQNLGQGPELLIRYENEEAVDDSQLPKDRFSAERLKGVDSTLKIQPAELGDSAVYLCASSLGSGRTTSRRHTEAFFGQGTRLTVV.

The chain has TRBV19 and TRBJ2-7, with 8 bases lining up with TRBD1. Germline CDR1 LNHDA, CDR2 SQIVND (reference sequence). The ends lost 6 bases at V and 0 bases at J; junction bases unmatched: 13. The CDR3 runs to 17 residues. The CDR3 region is CASSLLLRQGNSYEQYF. CDR3 DNA: TGTGCCAGTAGCCTCCTACTACGACAGGGGAACTCCTACGAGCAGTACTTC.

The chain carries TRBV5-6 and TRBJ1-1, with unresolved D. The germline V gene has CDR1 SGHDT and CDR2 YYEEEE. There are 12 residues in the CDR3. The V end lost 2 bases, the J end lost 11 bases, and 13 bases lay between the germline ends. For the CDR3, the DNA is TGTGCCAGCAGCTTTTCACGCCGCGGGGCTTTCTTT. This codes for CASSFSRRGAFF.

J is TRBJ1-5 and V is TRBV9; TRBD1 matches at 8 bases. In germline, CDR1 is SGDLS, CDR2 YYNGEE. The CDR3 length is 15 residues. Trimming removed 0 bases from V and 6 bases from J; junction bases left unmatched: 5. CDR3 coding DNA: TGTGCCAGCAGCGTAGGGGGACAGGCGGGTCAGCCCCAGCATTTT. It codes for CASSVGGQAGQPQHF.

Only a few counts were recorded for this clone. DNA for the CDR3: TGTGCCAGCAGCTTGGAGTTTATCGCGCCCTACAATGAGCAGTTCTTC. This sequence encodes CASSLEFIAPYNEQFF. This rearrangement joins TRBV5-4 to TRBJ2-1; D not certain. The CDR3 covers 16 residues. Germline values: CDR1 SGHNT, CDR2 YYREEE (reference sequence). The V end lost 0 bases, the J end lost 2 bases, and 12 bases lay between the germline ends.

J is TRBJ2-3 and V is TRBV11-3; 8 nucleotides line up with TRBD2. Germline-derived CDR1 and CDR2 are SGHNT and YENEEA. The CDR3 contains 17 residues. V was clipped by 3 bases and J by 3 bases; unmatched bases: 11. In nucleotides, the CDR3 is TGTGCCAGCAGCTTCCCCGTTATCAGCGGGAGTACAGATACGCAGTATTTT. Translating gives CASSFPVISGSTDTQYF.

The chain carries TRBV7-2 and TRBJ2-5; 10 bases match TRBD1. CDR1 is SGHTA and CDR2 is FQGNSA in the germline V gene. The J segment lost 7 bases and the V segment lost 5 bases, leaving 10 bases of the junction unmatched. CDR3 size: 15 residues. The CDR3 region is CASSLRQGARGTQYF. CDR3 sequence (DNA): TGTGCCAGCAGCCTGAGACAGGGGGCTAGAGGGACCCAGTACTTC.

The chain is built from TRBV19 and TRBJ2-7; D uncertain. The germline CDR1 and CDR2 sequences are LNHDA and SQIVND (reference sequence). The V and J ends lost 3 bases and 6 bases respectively, with 6 bases between them. The CDR3 contains 11 residues. The CDR3 nucleotides are TGTGCCAGTAGTATCGCCGGCGAGCAGTACTTC. This gives the protein CASSIAGEQYF. The entire variable domain, with the rest obtained from reference TRBV19 and TRBJ2-7, is as follows: DGGITQSPKYLFRKEGQNVTLSCEQNLNHDAMYWYRQDPGQGLRLIYYSQIVNDFQKGDIAEGYSVSREKKESFPLTVTSAQKNPTAFYLCASSIAGEQYFGPGTRLTVT.

This clone appeared once. The chain employs TRBV7-2 and TRBJ1-1; TRBD1 is a possible D gene (6 bases). Trimming took 0 bases from V and 0 from J, leaving 14 bases between them. The germline V gene has CDR1 SGHTA and CDR2 FQGNSA. There are 17 residues in the CDR3. CDR3 region: CASSLAWRGPLNTEAFF. The DNA of the CDR3 is TGTGCCAGCAGCTTAGCGTGGCGGGGGCCATTGAACACTGAAGCTTTCTTT. The full variable domain, completed using reference TRBV7-2 and TRBJ1-1, is GAGVSQSPSNKVTEKGKDVELRCDPISGHTALYWYRQSLGQGLEFLIYFQGNSAPDKSGLPSDRFSAERTGGSVSTLTIQRTQQEDSAVYLCASSLAWRGPLNTEAFFGQGTRLTVV.

This chain joins TRBV28 and TRBJ1-5; D is ambiguous. V gave up 6 bases and J gave up 2 bases, with 14 bases separating them. This CDR3 region has 15 residues. Germline CDR1 reads MDHEN; CDR2 reads SYDVKM. For the CDR3, the DNA is TGTGCCAGCAGGCGCCTGGAGGGTGGCAATCAGCCCCAGCATTTT. Its protein is CASRRLEGGNQPQHF.

CDR3 in DNA: TGTGCCAGCAGTTGGCGGAACTATGGCTACACCTTC. This gives the protein CASSWRNYGYTF. The chain has TRBV28 and TRBJ1-2; D gene uncertain. Trimming stripped 4 bases from V and 2 bases from J, with 5 bases between. This CDR3 is 12 amino acids long. Germline V gives CDR1 MDHEN, CDR2 SYDVKM.

This chain links TRBV28 with TRBJ1-3; D might be TRBD1 (5 bases). Germline CDR1 reads MDHEN; CDR2 reads SYDVKM. CDR3 length: 15 amino acids. Trimming left V 5 bases short and J 2 bases short, with 13 bases between. The CDR3 region has the DNA TGTGCCAGCAGTACAAACGGGGGGACTGGAAACACCATATATTTT. Its translation is CASSTNGGTGNTIYF.

The gene calls are TRBV10-3 and TRBJ2-5, with D perhaps matching TRBD2 (5 bases). Germline V gene sequence: CDR1 ENHRY, CDR2 SYGVKD. Trimming took off 6 bases at V and 5 bases at J, with 13 bases between the two ends. This CDR3 has 13 amino acids. In DNA, the CDR3 is TGTGCCATCAGGGAAACTAGGACGGAGACCCAGTACTTC. It yields the protein CAIRETRTETQYF.

V gene TRBV19 combines with J gene TRBJ1-1; unclear D gene. This CDR3 has 14 amino acids. The ends were cut back, 1 base at V and 3 bases at J, with 9 bases in the middle. Germline CDR1 LNHDA, CDR2 SQIVND (reference sequence). CDR3 sequence reads: CASSIARSYTEAFF. DNA for the CDR3: TGTGCCAGTAGTATAGCTAGATCCTACACTGAAGCTTTCTTT.

This rearrangement joins TRBV7-9 to TRBJ1-5, with TRBD1 as a possible D gene (6 bases). Trimming shortened V by 11 bases and J by 7 bases, and 15 bases separated the two germline ends. This CDR3 has 12 amino acids. Germline values: CDR1 SEHNR, CDR2 FQNEAQ (reference sequence). The CDR3 DNA follows: TGTGCCCAGAAGTCAGGGGCGCAGCCCCAGCATTTT. Encoded protein: CAQKSGAQPQHF.

V is TRBV2 and J is TRBJ2-5, with 7 bases aligning to TRBD2. J lost 1 base, V lost 6 bases, and 8 bases had no gene match. In germline, CDR1 is SNHLY, CDR2 FYNNEI. CDR3 length equals 15 residues. CDR3 loop: CASSSAWGGQETQYF. CDR3 DNA: TGTGCCAGCAGCTCGGCGTGGGGGGGCCAAGAGACCCAGTACTTC.

This rearrangement joins TRBV18 to TRBJ2-1; no clear D gene. The ends were cut back, 2 bases at V and 6 bases at J, with 11 bases in the middle. The CDR3 has 14 residues. Germline CDR1 reads KGHSH; CDR2 reads LQKENI. For the CDR3, the DNA is TGTGCCAGCTCACCAGAGGCTCTATCCAATGAGCAGTTCTTC. Amino acid sequence: CASSPEALSNEQFF.

The V gene is TRBV7-9, the J gene TRBJ2-5; 11 nucleotides match TRBD1. The CDR3 consists of 16 residues. J lost 5 bases, V lost 1 base, and 6 bases had no gene match. The germline gives CDR1 SEHNR, CDR2 FQNEAQ (reference sequence). CDR3 DNA sequence: TGTGCCAGCAGCTTAGGGGACAGGGGGGTCGGGGAGACCCAGTACTTC. Amino acids: CASSLGDRGVGETQYF.

The chain couples TRBV2 to TRBJ1-2; D uncertain. V dropped 6 bases and J dropped 8 bases, with 13 bases sitting between them. The CDR3 is 12 amino acids. CDR1 is SNHLY, CDR2 FYNNEI, per germline. This CDR3 reads CASSREPAGYTF. CDR3 sequence (DNA): TGTGCCAGCAGCCGGGAGCCGGCCGGCTACACCTTC.

The CDR3 DNA sequence: TGTGCCAGTAGCGCTACGGGGATTGACTATGGCTACACCTTC. It yields the protein CASSATGIDYGYTF. The chain combines TRBV19 with TRBJ1-2; D gene unclear. V lost 6 bases and J lost 3, with 14 bases in between. The germline V gene has CDR1 LNHDA and CDR2 SQIVND (reference sequence). The CDR3 is 14 residues long.

The V gene is TRBV28, the J gene TRBJ1-2; 8 nucleotides align to TRBD1. The CDR3 totals 14 residues. The V gene end was trimmed by 5 bases and the J gene end by 5 bases; junction bases not matched to a gene: 7. The germline V gene encodes CDR1 MDHEN and CDR2 SYDVKM. As DNA, the CDR3 is TGTGCCAGCAGTCCGTCGGACAGGGCTTATGGCTACACCTTC. This encodes CASSPSDRAYGYTF.

The rearrangement joins TRBV15 to TRBJ2-1; 11 positions match TRBD1. V shed 1 base and J 3 bases; nucleotides not matched to a gene: 2. CDR3 length equals 16 residues. CDR1 is LNHNV, CDR2 YYDKDF, per germline (reference sequence). The CDR3 spells CATSRGTGGGYNEQFF. The CDR3 DNA is TGTGCCACCAGCAGAGGGACAGGGGGCGGCTACAATGAGCAGTTCTTC.